The T cell receptor (beta chain) under discussion was sequenced for a study of blood T cells in healthy people across ages. After removal of 2 bases from V and 13 bases from J, the junction contained 8 bases not matched to a gene. The CDR3 runs 13 residues. CDR1 SEHNR and CDR2 FQNEAQ come from the germline V gene (reference sequence). This clonotype was detected a few times. Its antigen is undetermined. Findings and caveats of the study: The recorded TCR beta diversity per million T cells decreased in a roughly linear manner with age.

It was with a sample-barcoded 5' primer and a J-beta primer mix that a second PCR of roughly 7 to 12 cycles was run. TCRdb fed the 5' RACE reads into MiXCR, producing one record per CDR3 protein. The sample lists about 1.7 million distinct CDR3 sequences; 28% were seen once. PBMCs were isolated at a quantity of at least 7 million per sample. J is TRBJ2-4 and V is TRBV7-9; TRBD1 matches 7 bases. Sequencing was performed on blood. The sequence was obtained from a woman younger than 45 in good health. CDR3 amino acids: CASSLRDSYGQYF. The CDR3 nucleotides read TGTGCCAGCAGCTTACGGGACAGCTACGGGCAGTACTTC.